The clone carrying this T cell receptor beta chain turned up a few times. Its specificity is unknown. These data originate in a study of T cells after yellow fever vaccination. Study-wide points: Re-detected after boosting: most primary clones, more than 95% of CD4 and roughly 90% of CD8. Within FACS-sorted repertoires, abundant clonotypes contaminating from the bulk population could be present. The secondary response was weaker, and its peak arrived faster, on day 5 versus 15.

The CDR3 loop spans 15 amino acids. Between the trimmed V and J ends, which lost 0 bases and 2 bases, there was a span of 11 bases. Germline CDR1 LGHNA, CDR2 YSLEER. In making TCR cDNA, 5'RACE template switching added a universal primer site and UMIs to it. In TCRdb, the 5' RACE reads were re-called with MiXCR into one record per CDR3 protein. The sample consists of around 350,000 distinct CDR3 sequences, 11% of them appearing once. Sequencing was performed on PBMCs, taken on the day of the first yellow fever vaccination. The chain has TRBV4-3 and TRBJ2-7; no reliable D call. This receptor was identified in a young man who received the YFV17D yellow fever vaccine. CDR3 DNA sequence: TGCGCCAGCAGCCAAGATCGTGACGGCCCCTACGAGCAGTACTTC. Residues: CASSQDRDGPYEQYF.